A single sample gave rise to the 30 T cell receptor beta chains below, sequenced in a study of spatial heterogeneity in lung cancer (dated by TCRdb to 2018 to 2020). Libraries were prepared through 5' RACE. Sequencing instrument: NextSeq 500. TCRdb trimmed public reads at Q25 via fastp, called clones via MiXCR and kept in-frame beta chains. One record per CDR3 amino acid sequence lists the most common genes and DNA. The sample yields about 50,000 distinct CDR3 sequences; around 6.7% were counted once. In total, the top ten clones hold less than 45% of the sample. According to the study, the label for this sample's time point signals: blood at routine non-recurrence follow-up after resection. Whole RNA extracted from tumor and nontumor lung tissue, or from cryopreserved PBMC samples, was used for TCR sequencing without cell sorting. This sample comprised PBMCs, obtained at follow-up. These TCRs come from a female donor with early-stage non-small cell lung cancer.

The genes are TRBV5-1 and TRBJ2-7; TRBD1 aligns across 9 bases. CDR3 length: 16 amino acids. The V segment lost 4 bases and the J segment 3 bases; nucleotides outside the gene matches: 11. CDR1 SGHRS and CDR2 YFSETQ come from the germline V gene. CDR3 DNA sequence: TGCGCCAGCAGCCAAGATCCACAGGGGGCGAACTACGAGCAGTACTTC. Translation: CASSQDPQGANYEQYF.

This clonotype has a count of ten or more. The chain links TRBV9 to TRBJ1-1; D is uncertain. V lost 0 bases to trimming and J lost 4 bases, with 10 bases between them. CDR1 SGDLS and CDR2 YYNGEE come from the germline V gene. This CDR3 is 14 amino acids long. CDR3 DNA sequence: TGTGCCAGCAGCGTAGCGGGCAGGCCCACTGAAGCTTTCTTT. It encodes CASSVAGRPTEAFF.

This clonotype appeared many times. The chain joins TRBV7-9 to TRBJ2-7; no clear D. Germline V gene sequence: CDR1 SEHNR, CDR2 FQNEAQ (reference sequence). The CDR3 has 14 amino acids. V lost 5 bases and J lost 0, with 11 bases in between. CDR3 nucleotide sequence: TGTGCCAGCAGCCTAACGGCGAGCTCCTACGAGCAGTACTTC. Its translation: CASSLTASSYEQYF.

This clonotype was detected many times. The chain joins TRBV7-2 to TRBJ1-5; 8 bases align to TRBD1. This CDR3 contains 16 residues. With V trimmed by 1 base and J by 6 bases, 8 bases remained unmatched. The V gene's germline CDR1 is SGHTA and CDR2 FQGNSA. The DNA of the CDR3 is TGTGCCAGCAGCTTAGAGTGGGCAGGGGGCACTCAGCCCCAGCATTTT. Translated: CASSLEWAGGTQPQHF.

This clonotype was seen more than once but under ten times. The chain recombines TRBV20-1 with TRBJ2-1, with D possibly TRBD2 on 5 matching bases. In germline, CDR1 is DFQATT, CDR2 SNEGSKA (reference sequence). The CDR3 extends over 14 amino acids. Trimming removed 3 bases from V and 8 bases from J, with 17 bases in between. The CDR3 nucleotides read TGCAGTGCTAGGGACTCCGGAATGGCATATGAGCAGTTCTTC. Translation gives CSARDSGMAYEQFF.

V and J are TRBV19 and TRBJ1-5, with TRBD1 identical over 10 bases. The CDR3 is made up of 14 amino acids. The germline gives CDR1 LNHDA, CDR2 SQIVND (reference sequence). The trim removed 1 base at V and 7 bases at J, leaving 1 base unmatched. In DNA form, the CDR3 reads TGTGCCAGTAGTATAGGGGACAGGGGCCAGCCCCAGCATTTT. This encodes CASSIGDRGQPQHF.

CDR3 amino acids: CASSFSGGPNQPQHF. CDR3 DNA: TGCGCCAGCAGCTTTTCTGGAGGGCCCAATCAGCCCCAGCATTTT. The chain employs TRBV5-1 and TRBJ1-5; D is uncertain. V lost 2 bases and J 3 bases, leaving 12 bases between the germline ends. This CDR3 has 15 residues. CDR1 is SGHRS and CDR2 is YFSETQ in the germline V gene.

The table lists this clonotype with many counts. The rearrangement joins TRBV2 to TRBJ2-1; 8 nucleotides line up with TRBD1. V gave up 8 bases and J gave up 6 bases; unmatched junction bases: 9. CDR1 is SNHLY, CDR2 FYNNEI, per germline. CDR3 length equals 14 residues. CDR3 amino acids: CASGQGVGINEQFF. DNA for the CDR3: TGTGCCAGCGGACAGGGTGTAGGAATCAATGAGCAGTTCTTC.

This clonotype was observed many times. The genes are TRBV29-1 and TRBJ2-7; TRBD2 aligns across 7 bases. The ends lost 4 bases at V and 3 bases at J; junction bases unmatched: 3. There are 12 residues in the CDR3. Germline CDR1 and CDR2: SQVTM and ANQGSEA. The CDR3 loop is CSVGTSIYEQYF. In nucleotides, the CDR3 is TGCAGCGTTGGGACTAGTATCTACGAGCAGTACTTC.

This clonotype was detected ten times or more. This chain uses TRBV13 with TRBJ1-1; maybe TRBD1 (6 bases). Germline loops: CDR1 PRHDT, CDR2 FYEKMQ (reference sequence). Deletions cut 5 bases from V and 4 bases from J, with 8 bases between. This CDR3 has 12 residues. The chain's CDR3 is CASSVRGTEAFF. In nucleotides, the CDR3 is TGTGCCAGCAGCGTCAGGGGCACTGAAGCTTTCTTT.

Points on this clonotype: A much larger clonotype is one base distant, so this may be a read error. V and J are TRBV5-1 and TRBJ2-2, with TRBD1 matching 9 bases. Per germline, CDR1 SGHRS and CDR2 YFSETQ. The CDR3 runs 17 residues. Trimming cost V 3 bases and J 6 bases; bases outside gene matches: 12. The CDR3 here is CASSSDPSGQGSGELFF. Written as DNA, the CDR3 is TGCGCCAGCAGCTCCGACCCATCGGGACAGGGATCCGGGGAGCTGTTTTTT.

This clonotype showed up many times. This chain joins TRBV20-1 and TRBJ1-5; maybe TRBD1 (6 bases). Germline lookup yields CDR1 DFQATT and CDR2 SNEGSKA (reference sequence). This CDR3 comprises 14 residues. V was cut by 6 bases and J by 3 bases, with 15 bases left in between. As DNA, the CDR3 is TGCAGTGCGAGATACAGGGCATACAATCAGCCCCAGCATTTT. Translated: CSARYRAYNQPQHF.

This clonotype came up a few times. The rearrangement links TRBV5-1 to TRBJ2-7; D is perhaps TRBD1 or TRBD2 (5 bases each). Between the trimmed V and J ends, which lost 0 bases and 0 bases, there was a span of 13 bases. The CDR3 length is 16 residues. The germline V gene has CDR1 SGHRS and CDR2 YFSETQ. The CDR3 here is CASSLGGVGYSYEQYF. CDR3 nucleotide sequence: TGCGCCAGCAGCTTGGGAGGGGTTGGGTACTCCTACGAGCAGTACTTC.

This clonotype was found many times. This sequence joins TRBV4-1 and TRBJ1-5; tentatively, D is TRBD1 (6 bases). This CDR3 contains 17 residues. Germline V gene lookup returns CDR1 MGHRA and CDR2 YSYEKL. Trimming stripped 2 bases from V and 5 bases from J, with 19 bases between. The CDR3 coding sequence is TGCGCCAGCAGCCAAACAGGGATATCGGCGGTAGATCAGCCCCAGCATTTT. Encoded protein: CASSQTGISAVDQPQHF.

In its sample, this clonotype was seen a few times. The genes are TRBV7-9 and TRBJ2-7; 12 bases agree with TRBD1. With 2 bases clipped from V and 5 bases from J, the junction kept 7 bases outside the gene matches. CDR3 length: 16 residues. Germline CDR1 reads SEHNR; CDR2 reads FQNEAQ (reference sequence). The CDR3 here is CASSLSTGTGGHEQYF. CDR3 nucleotides: TGTGCCAGCAGCTTATCGACCGGGACAGGGGGCCACGAGCAGTACTTC.

The genes are TRBV5-5 and TRBJ2-3, with no clear D. Trimming removed 4 bases at V and 0 bases at J, with 18 bases between. Germline V gene sequence: CDR1 SGHKS, CDR2 YYEKEE (reference sequence). The CDR3 totals 17 residues. The CDR3 DNA sequence: TGTGCCAGCAGCCCCGAAAAGGCGGTCGCTAGCACAGATACGCAGTATTTT. Residues: CASSPEKAVASTDTQYF. Filled out from reference TRBV5-5 and TRBJ2-3, the complete variable domain reads DAGVTQSPTHLIKTRGQQVTLRCSPISGHKSVSWYQQVLGQGPQFIFQYYEKEERGRGNFPDRFSARQFPNYSSELNVNALLLGDSALYLCASSPEKAVASTDTQYFGPGTRLTVL.

The chain combines TRBV7-2 with TRBJ2-5, with 9 bases matching TRBD2. Unmatched junction bases numbered 9, after V lost 4 bases and J lost 6 bases. Germline CDR1 reads SGHTA; CDR2 reads FQGNSA. The CDR3 length is 15 residues. The CDR3, as DNA: TGTGCCAGCAGCTCCGGCGGAGCGGGGGGTAAGACCCAGTACTTC. Encoded protein: CASSSGGAGGKTQYF. Based on the CDR3 plus reference TRBV7-2 and TRBJ2-5, the full variable domain is GAGVSQSPSNKVTEKGKDVELRCDPISGHTALYWYRQSLGQGLEFLIYFQGNSAPDKSGLPSDRFSAERTGGSVSTLTIQRTQQEDSAVYLCASSSGGAGGKTQYFGPGTRLLVL.

This clonotype was seen repeatedly, ten times or more. The chain joins TRBV27 to TRBJ2-3, with TRBD2 as a possible D gene (6 bases). Trimming cost V 7 bases and J 1 base, with 24 bases left between them. The CDR3 spans 18 residues. Germline CDR1 and CDR2: MNHEY and SMNVEV (reference sequence). CDR3 in amino acids: CASTPPSGSPGGTDTQYF. The DNA of the CDR3 is TGTGCCAGCACTCCACCCAGCGGTAGCCCGGGGGGCACAGATACGCAGTATTTT.

This clonotype was observed many times. The DNA of the CDR3 is TGCAGTGCTAGAGACCGGGTACGGGGTTCTTCGGACAATGAGCAGTTCTTC. It is translated as CSARDRVRGSSDNEQFF. The chain recombines TRBV20-1 with TRBJ2-1, with D possibly TRBD2 on 5 matching bases. Trimming pared 0 bases from V and 5 bases from J, leaving 20 bases between. Germline CDR1 reads DFQATT; CDR2 reads SNEGSKA (reference sequence). The CDR3 is 17 amino acids.

This clonotype was counted at least ten times. The chain has TRBV11-2 and TRBJ2-1, with D possibly being TRBD1 or TRBD2 (6 bases each). The CDR3 consists of 15 residues. The germline V gene has CDR1 SGHAT and CDR2 FQNNGV. V was cut by 5 bases and J by 4 bases, with 15 bases left in between. DNA of the CDR3: TGTGCCAGCAGCGGGGGGACACCTAGGTACAATGAGCAGTTCTTC. Encoded protein: CASSGGTPRYNEQFF.

This clonotype was picked up many times. The rearrangement joins TRBV11-2 to TRBJ2-3; no definite D call. V lost 8 bases, J lost 5 bases, and 5 bases lay in between. CDR3 size: 10 residues. Germline CDR1 is SGHAT and CDR2 is FQNNGV. CDR3 protein: CASGVDTQYF. The CDR3 nucleotides read TGTGCCAGCGGCGTAGATACGCAGTATTTT.

This clonotype has more than one count but fewer than ten. Here the CDR3 reads CASSSQGGALYNEQFF. The CDR3 bases are TGCGCCAGCAGCTCCCAGGGGGGGGCCCTCTACAATGAGCAGTTCTTC. The chain has TRBV5-1 and TRBJ2-1; the D call may be TRBD1 or TRBD2 (7 bases each). V dropped 3 bases and J dropped 3 bases, with 16 bases sitting between them. The V gene's germline CDR1 is SGHRS and CDR2 YFSETQ. The CDR3 consists of 16 residues.

This clonotype showed up just a few times. V usage is TRBV5-1 and J usage is TRBJ2-3; D remains unclear. This CDR3 contains 15 residues. With 4 bases removed from V and 0 bases from J, the gap between germline ends came to 12 bases. CDR1 and CDR2 (germline): SGHRS, YFSETQ. This CDR3 reads CASSLLLSSTDTQYF. The CDR3 DNA sequence: TGCGCCAGCAGCCTCCTACTATCCAGCACAGATACGCAGTATTTT.

The table lists this clonotype with a few counts. The J gene is TRBJ2-5, the V gene TRBV2, with D uncertain. Germline V gene data show CDR1 as SNHLY and CDR2 as FYNNEI. This CDR3 region has 14 residues. Trimming left V 4 bases short and J 3 bases short, with 12 bases between. CDR3 in amino acids: CASSALQAKETQYF. The DNA for the CDR3 is TGTGCCAGCAGTGCGCTTCAGGCAAAAGAGACCCAGTACTTC.

The table lists this clonotype with a few counts. The chain has TRBV10-2 and TRBJ2-6; D remains ambiguous. CDR1 and CDR2 (germline): WSHSY, SAAADI. The CDR3 consists of 13 residues. Trimming removed 2 bases from V and 4 bases from J, with 3 bases in between. The CDR3 reads CASSETGANVLTF. The CDR3 DNA reads as TGCGCCAGCAGTGAGACCGGGGCCAACGTCCTGACTTTC.

The chain employs TRBV7-9 and TRBJ2-7; 9 bases are a match to TRBD2. This CDR3 contains 15 residues. Germline trimming cut 5 bases from V and 5 bases from J; bases unmatched to any gene: 10. Germline loops: CDR1 SEHNR, CDR2 FQNEAQ (reference sequence). CDR3 nucleotides: TGTGCCAGCAGCCCTCCAACCGGGACTAGCCACGAGCAGTACTTC. It yields the protein CASSPPTGTSHEQYF.

This clonotype was seen a few times. The chain joins TRBV19 to TRBJ1-1; D might be TRBD1 (5 bases). This CDR3 has 14 amino acids. Trimming took off 7 bases at V and 1 base at J, with 13 bases between the two ends. CDR1 is LNHDA, CDR2 SQIVND, per germline (reference sequence). The CDR3 nucleotides are TGTGCCAGTATTGAGAGGAGGGGGAACACTGAAGCTTTCTTT. This sequence encodes CASIERRGNTEAFF.

This clonotype was picked up a small number of times. The chain joins TRBV7-8 to TRBJ2-7; D ambiguous. Germline lookup yields CDR1 SGHVS and CDR2 FQNEAQ. Trimming cost V 2 bases and J 3 bases, with 11 bases left between them. The CDR3 contains 14 residues. CDR3 DNA: TGTGCCAGCAGCTTAAAATCGTACTACTACGAGCAGTACTTC. Its protein product is CASSLKSYYYEQYF.

This clonotype was counted at least ten times. The chain links TRBV18 to TRBJ2-3; D remains unclear. The CDR3 length is 13 residues. Trimming removed 3 bases at V and 2 bases at J, with 6 bases between. The germline CDR1 and CDR2 sequences are KGHSH and LQKENI. CDR3: CASSPRTTDTQYF. The DNA for the CDR3 is TGTGCCAGCTCACCCCGGACCACAGATACGCAGTATTTT.

This clonotype was counted only a few times. The V and J genes are TRBV30 and TRBJ2-3, with D perhaps TRBD2 (7 bases). This CDR3 spans 13 amino acids. The V gene's germline CDR1 is GTSNPN and CDR2 SVGIG (reference sequence). Trimming left V 8 bases short and J 4 bases short, with 16 bases between. CDR3 loop: CARGGGRPDTQYF. The CDR3 bases are TGTGCCCGCGGGGGCGGCCGTCCAGATACGCAGTATTTT.